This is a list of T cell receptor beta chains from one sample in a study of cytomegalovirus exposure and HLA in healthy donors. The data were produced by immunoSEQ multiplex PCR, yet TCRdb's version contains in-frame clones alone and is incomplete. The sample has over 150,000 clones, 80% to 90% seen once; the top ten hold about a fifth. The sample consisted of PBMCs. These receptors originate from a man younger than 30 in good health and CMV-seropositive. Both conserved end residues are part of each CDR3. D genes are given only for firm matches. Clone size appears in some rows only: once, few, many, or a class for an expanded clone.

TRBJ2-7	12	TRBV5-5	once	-	TGTGCCAGCAGCTTGGGCGCCTACGAGCAGTACTTC	CASSLGAYEQYF
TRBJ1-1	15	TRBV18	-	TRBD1	TGTGCCAGCTCACCACACAGGGGACGGAACACTGAAGCTTTCTTT	CASSPHRGRNTEAFF
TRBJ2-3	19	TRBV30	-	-	TGTGCCTGGAGTCCAACGGAGGCAGTCGAACGGTATAGCACAGATACGCAGTATTTT	CAWSPTEAVERYSTDTQYF
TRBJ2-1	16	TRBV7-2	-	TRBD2	TGTGCCAGCAGCCCCGGGGGAGCGGGGGTGGGGAATGAGCAGTTCTTC	CASSPGGAGVGNEQFF
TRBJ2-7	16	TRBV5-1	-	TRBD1	TGCGCCAGCAGCTGGGGCCTAGGACAGGGAGTCAACGAGCAGTACTTC	CASSWGLGQGVNEQYF
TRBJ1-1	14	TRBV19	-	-	TGTGCCAGTAGTATCCAGGGTGTGAACACTGAAGCTTTCTTT	CASSIQGVNTEAFF
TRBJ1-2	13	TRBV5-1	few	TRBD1	TGCGCCAGCAGCTTGGGGGACAGCTATGGCTACACCTTC	CASSLGDSYGYTF
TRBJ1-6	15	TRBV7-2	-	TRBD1	TGTGCCAGCACCCGACAGGGGACCCCTAATTCACCCCTCCACTTT	CASTRQGTPNSPLHF
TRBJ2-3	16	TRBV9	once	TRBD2	TGTGCCAGCAGCGGTAGCGGACCGACCACGGGGGGTGCGCAGTATTTT	CASSGSGPTTGGAQYF
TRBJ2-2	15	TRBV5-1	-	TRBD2	TGCGCCAGCAGCTTACGAGCGGGAGTCACCGGGGAGCTGTTTTTT	CASSLRAGVTGELFF
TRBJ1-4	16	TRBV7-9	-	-	TGTGCCAGCAGCTTCACAGTTGGTGACCTAAATGAAAAACTGTTTTTT	CASSFTVGDLNEKLFF
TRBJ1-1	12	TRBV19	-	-	TGTGCCAGCGGGAACAGGGAATTTGAAGCTTTCTTT	CASGNREFEAFF
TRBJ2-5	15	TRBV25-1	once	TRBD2	TGTGCCAGCAGTGATTGGACTAGCGGGAAAGAGACCCAGTACTTC	CASSDWTSGKETQYF
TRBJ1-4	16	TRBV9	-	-	TGTGCCAGCAGCGTAGGGGCGGGCAGGGGCCATGAAAAACTGTTTTTT	CASSVGAGRGHEKLFF
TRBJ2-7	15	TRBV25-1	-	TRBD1	TGTGCCAGCAGTGAACAGGGGGCCTACTCCTACGAGCAGTACTTC	CASSEQGAYSYEQYF
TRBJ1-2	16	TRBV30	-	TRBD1	TGTGCCTGGAGTGTCAATTTGGGACAGGGGAACTATGGCTACACCTTC	CAWSVNLGQGNYGYTF
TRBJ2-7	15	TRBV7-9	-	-	TGTGCCAGCAGCTCACAGGGGAGCGGGGGTTACGAGCAGTACTTC	CASSSQGSGGYEQYF
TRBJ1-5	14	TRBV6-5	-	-	TGTGCCAGCAGTGCCACAACGCCGGGTCAGCCCCAGCATTTT	CASSATTPGQPQHF